The 27 T cell receptor beta chains given below trace back to one sample, sequenced in a study of blood T cell repertoires in COVID-19. Profiled with immunoSEQ multiplex PCR; TCRdb holds only in-frame clones, not every one. The sample has hundreds of thousands of clones; approximately 90% are singletons. Sequencing was done on a sample of PBMCs or T cells enriched from blood (not recorded which). These receptors all come from a young woman who had recovered from COVID-19.

The CDR3 nucleotides are TGTGCCATCAGTGAGTCGAATAGGGGGCTAGACTATGGCTACACCTTC. This encodes CAISESNRGLDYGYTF. The chain combines TRBV10-3 with TRBJ1-2; 7 bases fit TRBD1. Germline V gene data show CDR1 as ENHRY and CDR2 as SYGVKD. The CDR3 sequence is 16 residues long. V was clipped by 0 bases and J by 3 bases; unmatched bases: 7.

This chain links TRBV7-2 with TRBJ1-1, with a tentative D call TRBD1 (5 bases). The CDR3 is 12 amino acids. Deletions cut 2 bases from V and 9 bases from J, with 10 bases between. Germline loops: CDR1 SGHTA, CDR2 FQGNSA. This chain's CDR3 is CASSLYRQQAFF. The CDR3 nucleotides are TGTGCCAGCAGCTTATACAGACAGCAAGCTTTCTTT.

The chain uses TRBV19 and TRBJ2-7; TRBD1 matches 8 bases. V lost 3 bases and J lost 6; bases outside the gene matches: 7. CDR3 length: 14 residues. Germline-derived CDR1 and CDR2 are LNHDA and SQIVND (reference sequence). CDR3: CASSIRTGLSEQYF. The DNA for the CDR3 is TGTGCCAGTAGTATCAGGACAGGGTTGAGCGAGCAGTACTTC.

The V and J genes are TRBV5-4 and TRBJ2-5, with TRBD2 matching over 10 bases. This CDR3 is built from 15 residues. V lost 4 bases to trimming and J lost 2 bases; unmatched junction nucleotides: 5. Germline CDR1 reads SGHNT; CDR2 reads YYREEE (reference sequence). CDR3 nucleotide sequence: TGTGCCAGCAGCGTACTAGCGGGGTTTCAAGAGACCCAGTACTTC. Its translation: CASSVLAGFQETQYF.

V is TRBV9 and J is TRBJ2-3; D perhaps matches TRBD2 (5 bases). Trimming shortened V by 0 bases and J by 4 bases, and 9 bases separated the two germline ends. Germline CDR1 and CDR2: SGDLS and YYNGEE. The CDR3 is made up of 14 amino acids. The CDR3 sequence: CASSVGENPDTQYF. CDR3 sequence (DNA): TGTGCCAGCAGCGTAGGGGAGAACCCAGATACGCAGTATTTT.

The V and J genes are TRBV12-5 and TRBJ2-3; 14 bases map to TRBD2. CDR1 is LGHNT, CDR2 FRNRAP, per germline. Germline trimming cut 1 base from V and 3 bases from J; bases unmatched to any gene: 0. The CDR3 is 16 residues long. The CDR3, as DNA: TGTGCTAGTGGTTTGGGGACTAGCGGGAGGACAGATACGCAGTATTTT. As protein: CASGLGTSGRTDTQYF.

The rearrangement joins TRBV9 to TRBJ2-7; TRBD1 agrees at 10 bases. V dropped 3 bases and J dropped 5; count of bases not matched to a gene: 2. Germline CDR1 SGDLS, CDR2 YYNGEE. The CDR3 is made up of 13 amino acids. CDR3 protein: CASSGQGAHEQYF. CDR3 DNA sequence: TGTGCCAGCAGCGGACAGGGGGCACACGAGCAGTACTTC.

The chain employs TRBV6-1 and TRBJ2-7; 7 bases map to TRBD1. Germline V lookup: CDR1 MNHNS, CDR2 SASEGT. The CDR3 is 14 amino acids. V gave up 3 bases and J gave up 1 base; unmatched junction bases: 3. CDR3 DNA: TGTGCCAGCAGTGAGGACAGGCGTTCCTACGAGCAGTACTTC. Amino acids: CASSEDRRSYEQYF.

This sequence joins TRBV23-1 and TRBJ2-7; TRBD2 aligns across 15 bases. TRBV23-1 is marked as an open reading frame, function uncertain. This CDR3 region has 21 residues. V trimming: 2 bases; J trimming: 3 bases; junction bases outside the gene matches: 17. CDR3 sequence reads: CASSQQLRTSGRAFDYYEQYF. Written as DNA, the CDR3 is TGCGCCAGCAGTCAACAACTAAGGACTAGCGGGAGGGCCTTTGATTACTACGAGCAGTACTTC.

V gene TRBV27 combines with J gene TRBJ2-2; the D is unclear. This CDR3 region has 12 residues. The V gene's germline CDR1 is MNHEY and CDR2 SMNVEV (reference sequence). V lost 5 bases, J lost 6 bases, and 7 bases lay in between. The CDR3 spells CASSTPAGELFF. The DNA of the CDR3 is TGTGCCAGCAGTACCCCGGCCGGGGAGCTGTTTTTT.

This clone was recorded at least ten times. The rearrangement uses TRBV6-1 and TRBJ2-3, with 7 bases identical to TRBD1. Trimming took 1 base from V and 3 from J; bases not matched to a gene: 16. CDR3 length: 19 residues. The V gene's germline CDR1 is MNHNS and CDR2 SASEGT. The CDR3 nucleotides are TGTGCCAGCAGTGAAGTTGGCGGAGGCGAAGGGGGCCTAACAGATACGCAGTATTTT. Protein sequence: CASSEVGGGEGGLTDTQYF.

This chain connects TRBV27 to TRBJ2-7, with D tentatively TRBD2 (5 bases). The CDR3 contains 15 residues. V was cut by 0 bases and J by 4 bases, with 13 bases left in between. Looked up from germline, CDR1 is MNHEY and CDR2 is SMNVEV (reference sequence). The DNA for the CDR3 is TGTGCCAGCAGTTTATCGAGGGCAGGTCCTTACGAGCAGTACTTC. Its protein is CASSLSRAGPYEQYF.

Here the CDR3 DNA reads TGTGCCAGCTCACCACCGAGTAGGCGAGGCACCGGGGAGCTGTTTTTT. Residues: CASSPPSRRGTGELFF. The chain joins TRBV18 to TRBJ2-2; D gene unclear. Trimming shortened V by 0 bases and J by 4 bases, and 12 bases separated the two germline ends. Per the germline V gene, CDR1 is KGHSH and CDR2 is LQKENI. The CDR3 covers 16 residues.

The chain links TRBV29-1 to TRBJ2-3; perhaps TRBD2 as D (6 bases). Germline CDR1 SQVTM, CDR2 ANQGSEA. V was shortened by 1 base and J by 1 base, with 12 bases between the two germline ends. This CDR3 contains 15 residues. The CDR3 DNA is TGCAGCGTTGAAGGGCGGGGAAGGGGCACAGATACGCAGTATTTT. This encodes CSVEGRGRGTDTQYF.

The V call is TRBV13, the J call TRBJ1-5; D uncertain. From germline, CDR1 is PRHDT and CDR2 FYEKMQ (reference sequence). This CDR3 is 12 amino acids long. The germline V and J ends were trimmed by 4 bases and 7 bases, with 8 bases remaining between them. The CDR3 loop is CASSSSGQPQHF. For the CDR3, the DNA is TGTGCCAGCAGCTCGTCCGGGCAGCCCCAGCATTTT.

J is TRBJ1-1 and V is TRBV3-1 (or the pseudogene TRBV3-2), with D unclear. Germline CDR1 reads LGHDT; CDR2 reads YNNKEL (reference sequence). This CDR3 has 12 amino acids. V shed 5 bases and J shed 14 bases, with 18 bases lying between them. As DNA, the CDR3 is TGTGCCAGCAGCGGGGATCAGAGGGAAGTCTTCTTT. Translation: CASSGDQREVFF.

The chain links TRBV7-2 to TRBJ1-2; 9 bases map to TRBD1. The CDR3 contains 14 residues. V gave up 4 bases and J gave up 8 bases; unmatched junction bases: 8. Germline V gene sequence: CDR1 SGHTA, CDR2 FQGNSA. CDR3 in amino acids: CASSSQGQGYGYTF. The CDR3 DNA reads as TGTGCCAGCAGCTCCCAGGGACAGGGATACGGCTACACCTTC.

V is TRBV19 and J is TRBJ1-3; 7 bases align to TRBD1. V was clipped by 2 bases and J by 15 bases; unmatched bases: 7. The CDR3 spans 12 residues. Germline V gives CDR1 LNHDA, CDR2 SQIVND (reference sequence). The CDR3 coding sequence is TGTGCCAGTAGTATATCACGACAGGGACCATATTTT. Translation gives CASSISRQGPYF.

The rearrangement uses TRBV7-8 and TRBJ2-5; 7 bases fit TRBD1. The V segment lost 0 bases and the J segment 4 bases; nucleotides outside the gene matches: 5. CDR1 SGHVS and CDR2 FQNEAQ come from the germline V gene. The CDR3 spans 15 residues. CDR3 region: CASSLASYRGETQYF. Here the CDR3 DNA reads TGTGCCAGCAGCTTAGCTTCGTACAGGGGAGAGACCCAGTACTTC.

J is TRBJ1-3 and V is TRBV24-1; a weak D match, TRBD1 (5 bases). The CDR3 covers 15 residues. In germline, CDR1 is KGHDR, CDR2 SFDVKD. V lost 1 base, J lost 2 bases, and 8 bases lay in between. CDR3 sequence (DNA): TGTGCCACCAGTGATTTCGCAGGGCCTGGAAACACCATATATTTT. Protein: CATSDFAGPGNTIYF.

The genes are TRBV5-1 and TRBJ2-7; TRBD1 is a possible D gene (5 bases). This CDR3 is built from 15 residues. V dropped 2 bases and J dropped 4 bases, with 16 bases sitting between them. Germline CDR1 is SGHRS and CDR2 is YFSETQ. The CDR3, as DNA: TGCGCCAGCAGCTTAGGGGCCGATCTTGTTTACGAGCAGTACTTC. It codes for CASSLGADLVYEQYF.

The V call is TRBV5-1, the J call TRBJ2-1; TRBD2 matches 7 bases. CDR1 is SGHRS and CDR2 is YFSETQ in the germline V gene. This CDR3 is built from 16 residues. Germline trimming cut 0 bases from V and 6 bases from J; bases unmatched to any gene: 9. The chain's CDR3 is CASSLEFGAGVNEQFF. As DNA, the CDR3 is TGCGCCAGCAGCTTGGAGTTTGGGGCGGGAGTCAATGAGCAGTTCTTC.

This rearrangement joins TRBV2 to TRBJ2-7; D ambiguous. V lost 7 bases and J lost 2, with 9 bases in between. There are 12 residues in the CDR3. From germline, CDR1 is SNHLY and CDR2 FYNNEI. The CDR3, as DNA: TGTGCCAGCACCGGCCAGGCCTACGAGCAGTACTTC. Residues: CASTGQAYEQYF.

V is TRBV2 and J is TRBJ2-3; 7 bases are shared with TRBD1. Germline-derived CDR1 and CDR2 are SNHLY and FYNNEI. The CDR3 has 15 residues. The trim removed 4 bases at V and 1 base at J, leaving 5 bases unmatched. The CDR3 sequence: CASSVRTGGTDTQYF. The CDR3 bases are TGTGCCAGCAGTGTGAGAACAGGGGGCACAGATACGCAGTATTTT.

J is TRBJ1-2 and V is TRBV12-3 or TRBV12-4, with no clear D. Trimming pared 3 bases from V and 4 bases from J, leaving 6 bases between. The CDR3 consists of 12 residues. The CDR3 DNA reads as TGTGCCAGCAGTTTCCGGTCCTATGGCTACACCTTC. Translating it yields CASSFRSYGYTF.

The V and J genes are TRBV21-1 and TRBJ2-1; the table calls TRBD2, which could not be checked here. TRBV21-1 is described as a pseudogene. The CDR3 is made up of 19 amino acids. Here the CDR3 DNA reads TGTGCCAGCAGCACCGAGCCCGACCGGACTAGCGGTACCTACAATGAGCAGTTCTTC. It is translated as CASSTEPDRTSGTYNEQFF.

J is TRBJ1-3 and V is TRBV5-6; 8 bases align to TRBD1. The CDR3 is 14 residues long. V lost 0 bases to trimming and J lost 4 bases; unmatched junction nucleotides: 0. Germline V gives CDR1 SGHDT, CDR2 YYEEEE. In nucleotides, the CDR3 is TGTGCCAGCAGCTTGGGGACAGGGGGAAACACCATATATTTT. This gives the protein CASSLGTGGNTIYF.